One T cell receptor beta chain is described in this entry. Its specificity is not known. PCR involved 60 Vbeta and 13 Jbeta primers. Clones were sequenced by immunoSEQ multiplex PCR, and TCRdb holds only the in-frame ones, with some missing. This sample's table reports about 170,000 clones. From germline, CDR1 is SEHNR and CDR2 FQNEAQ (reference sequence). V lost 4 bases, J lost 2 bases, and 9 bases stayed unmatched. This CDR3 spans 16 amino acids. The entry originates in a study of cytomegalovirus exposure and HLA in healthy donors. For the study at large: A previous analysis identified 95 million to 140 million unique TCR beta sequences derived from 180 million or so T cells. Study findings and constraints: Most sequenced TCRs were rare (though some public TCRs occurred in many donors). It was 150 or so TCR beta chains that were listed as cytomegalovirus-associated. The records held CMV serostatus as the only immune exposure information.

The sequenced sample was PBMCs. This TCR came from a woman aged 18-30 years in good health and CMV-seropositive. The rearrangement joins TRBV7-9 to TRBJ2-7; TRBD1 aligns across 9 bases. The CDR3 sequence is CASSSTTGTGPYEQYF. The CDR3 nucleotides read TGTGCCAGCAGCTCCACCACCGGGACAGGGCCCTACGAGCAGTACTTC.